These 21 T cell receptor beta chains were all obtained from the same sample, sequenced in a study of T cell changes during pregnancy in multiple sclerosis. TCRdb's table, derived via immunoSEQ multiplex PCR, lists solely in-frame clones and lacks some. The table shows approximately 40,000 clones, with 88% occurring only once. This specimen consisted of CD4+ T cells from peripheral blood mononuclear cells, obtained in the second trimester of pregnancy. Receptor source: a female donor with multiple sclerosis, enrolled in a pregnancy study.

This clone was recorded a few times. The chain has TRBV29-1 and TRBJ1-1; D may be TRBD1 (6 bases). The V end lost 2 bases, the J end lost 1 base, and 11 bases lay between the germline ends. The CDR3 spans 14 residues. Per the germline V gene, CDR1 is SQVTM and CDR2 is ANQGSEA. Written as DNA, the CDR3 is TGCAGCGTTGAAAAAGCAGGGGCGAACACTGAAGCTTTCTTT. Translated, it gives CSVEKAGANTEAFF.

This clone was seen only once. V gene TRBV5-1 combines with J gene TRBJ1-2; TRBD1 matches at 12 bases. CDR3 size: 15 residues. Germline V gene data show CDR1 as SGHRS and CDR2 as YFSETQ. J lost 6 bases, V lost 0 bases, and 3 bases had no gene match. The CDR3 DNA follows: TGCGCCAGCAGCTTGGTGGGACAGGGGGCGGATGGCTACACCTTC. Amino acid sequence: CASSLVGQGADGYTF.

The CDR3 nucleotides read TGCGCCAGCAAGCTACGGGGGAACTCCTACGAGCAGTACTTC. It encodes CASKLRGNSYEQYF. The gene calls are TRBV5-1 and TRBJ2-7; tentative D call: TRBD2 (6 bases). The CDR3 length is 14 residues. The V gene lost 6 bases and the J gene lost 0 bases, with 13 bases spanning the gap. Germline lookup yields CDR1 SGHRS and CDR2 YFSETQ. The variable domain in full, with the rest retrieved from reference TRBV5-1 and TRBJ2-7, is KAGVTQTPRYLIKTRGQQVTLSCSPISGHRSVSWYQQTPGQGLQFLFEYFSETQRNKGNFPGRFSGRQFSNSRSEMNVSTLELGDSALYLCASKLRGNSYEQYFGPGTRLTVT.

This chain uses TRBV7-8 with TRBJ2-3, with D unresolved. Germline V gene data show CDR1 as SGHVS and CDR2 as FQNEAQ. The V and J ends lost 2 bases and 2 bases respectively, with 20 bases between them. The CDR3 covers 18 residues. The CDR3 DNA reads TGTGCCAGCAGCTTACCCCGGTTGTCCCGCAAGATCACAGATACGCAGTATTTT. Translation: CASSLPRLSRKITDTQYF.

The chain combines TRBV19 with TRBJ2-7; TRBD1 matches 9 bases. The germline gives CDR1 LNHDA, CDR2 SQIVND (reference sequence). V was pared by 4 bases and J by 5 bases, with 6 bases of the junction left unmatched. The CDR3 length is 14 residues. This chain's CDR3 is CASSSGQGRDEQYF. CDR3 DNA sequence: TGTGCCAGTAGTAGCGGACAGGGGAGGGACGAGCAGTACTTC.

The chain joins TRBV5-4 to TRBJ2-2; D is possibly TRBD1 (5 bases). The germline V and J ends were trimmed by 1 base and 1 base, with 8 bases remaining between them. The CDR3 is 15 amino acids. Germline V gene lookup returns CDR1 SGHNT and CDR2 YYREEE (reference sequence). Here the CDR3 DNA reads TGTGCCAGCAGCTTGCGTCAGGGGAACACCGGGGAGCTGTTTTTT. Its protein product is CASSLRQGNTGELFF.

V and J are TRBV19 and TRBJ1-1, with D possibly being TRBD1 (6 bases). This CDR3 region has 15 residues. Germline CDR1 is LNHDA and CDR2 is SQIVND (reference sequence). Trimming shortened V by 3 bases and J by 3 bases, and 14 bases separated the two germline ends. CDR3 sequence reads: CASSIQQGLDTEAFF. In nucleotides, the CDR3 is TGTGCCAGTAGTATTCAACAGGGCCTGGACACTGAAGCTTTCTTT.

This chain links TRBV29-1 with TRBJ2-1; no firm D call. Trimming removed 4 bases from V and 5 bases from J, with 12 bases in between. Germline assignment: CDR1 SQVTM and CDR2 ANQGSEA. This CDR3 is 13 amino acids long. In DNA, the CDR3 is TGCAGCGTTGCCTCCGCGAGGCACAATGAGCAGTTCTTC. Protein: CSVASARHNEQFF.

The V call is TRBV18, the J call TRBJ2-2, with D tentatively TRBD2 (5 bases). The germline CDR1 and CDR2 sequences are KGHSH and LQKENI. The V end was cut by 3 bases, the J end by 0 bases, with 8 bases between. This CDR3 has 15 residues. The CDR3, as DNA: TGTGCCAGCTCACCTAGCGTAGCGAACACCGGGGAGCTGTTTTTT. It is translated as CASSPSVANTGELFF. Full variable domain (remainder filled in from reference TRBV18 and TRBJ2-2): NAGVMQNPRHLVRRRGQEARLRCSPMKGHSHVYWYRQLPEEGLKFMVYLQKENIIDESGMPKERFSAEFPKEGPSILRIQQVVRGDSAAYFCASSPSVANTGELFFGEGSRLTVL.

This chain connects TRBV27 to TRBJ2-7; TRBD1 matches at 8 bases. Per germline, CDR1 MNHEY and CDR2 SMNVEV (reference sequence). V gave up 5 bases and J gave up 0 bases; unmatched junction bases: 9. The length of the CDR3 is 16 residues. The CDR3 DNA sequence: TGTGCCAGCAGTCCTCCACGGACAGGGCCCTCCTACGAGCAGTACTTC. Translation: CASSPPRTGPSYEQYF.

This clone was observed a handful of times. CDR3 nucleotide sequence: TGTGCCAGCAGTTTCGGGACCTCAAATCGCGGGAAGGAGACCCAGTACTTC. Translating gives CASSFGTSNRGKETQYF. The chain recombines TRBV5-4 with TRBJ2-5, with a weak D call TRBD2 (6 bases). With 5 bases removed from V and 5 bases from J, the gap between germline ends came to 25 bases. The CDR3 covers 17 residues. The germline CDR1 and CDR2 sequences are SGHNT and YYREEE (reference sequence).

The chain links TRBV2 to TRBJ2-5; no reliable D call. The CDR3 consists of 12 residues. V lost 2 bases and J lost 5, with 6 bases in between. Looked up from germline, CDR1 is SNHLY and CDR2 is FYNNEI. The CDR3 sequence: CASSELRETQYF. The CDR3 nucleotides are TGTGCCAGCAGTGAATTACGGGAGACCCAGTACTTC.

This chain uses TRBV6-5 with TRBJ1-6; 10 nucleotides agree with TRBD1. Trimming took 5 bases from V and 8 from J; bases not matched to a gene: 6. The CDR3 runs to 15 residues. CDR1 is MNHEY and CDR2 is SVGAGI in the germline V gene. CDR3 residues: CASSRDRGRDSPLHF. For the CDR3, the DNA is TGTGCCAGCAGTCGGGACAGGGGAAGAGATTCACCCCTCCACTTT.

The chain is built from TRBV7-2 and TRBJ2-7, with 7 nucleotides matching TRBD2. The CDR3 spans 13 residues. Germline lookup yields CDR1 SGHTA and CDR2 FQGNSA. J lost 3 bases, V lost 3 bases, and 2 bases had no gene match. CDR3 in DNA: TGTGCCAGCAGCTTCCCTAGCGGCTACGAGCAGTACTTC. Amino acids: CASSFPSGYEQYF.

This chain connects TRBV28 to TRBJ2-1; TRBD2 agrees at 7 bases. The germline gives CDR1 MDHEN, CDR2 SYDVKM. V was pared by 5 bases and J by 7 bases, with 11 bases of the junction left unmatched. The CDR3 has 15 amino acids. CDR3 coding DNA: TGTGCCAGCAGTAGGCTAGCGGCCGGGGGTAATGAGCAGTTCTTC. Its protein is CASSRLAAGGNEQFF.

The chain combines TRBV19 with TRBJ2-7, with TRBD1 matching over 7 bases. The CDR3 consists of 12 residues. V dropped 5 bases and J dropped 5; count of bases not matched to a gene: 3. CDR1 is LNHDA and CDR2 is SQIVND in the germline V gene (reference sequence). CDR3 in DNA: TGTGCCAGTAGTGCACAGGGGAACGAGCAGTACTTC. It encodes CASSAQGNEQYF.

The rearrangement uses TRBV7-9 and TRBJ2-2, with a tentative D call TRBD1 (5 bases). The CDR3 is made up of 16 amino acids. The germline V and J ends were trimmed by 3 bases and 4 bases, with 15 bases remaining between them. Looked up from germline, CDR1 is SEHNR and CDR2 is FQNEAQ (reference sequence). The CDR3 bases are TGTGCCAGCAGCTTCCGACAGACTCGAGGCACCGGGGAGCTGTTTTTT. It yields the protein CASSFRQTRGTGELFF.

The chain is built from TRBV6-1 and TRBJ2-7; a weak D match, TRBD2 (6 bases). The CDR3 has 15 amino acids. The germline CDR1 and CDR2 sequences are MNHNS and SASEGT. V gave up 5 bases and J gave up 5 bases, with 19 bases separating them. CDR3 nucleotides: TGTGCCAGCAGTAACCCCGGGACTTACTCTGACGAGCAGTACTTC. It translates to CASSNPGTYSDEQYF.

This clone appeared a single time. CDR3: CASSRGGVETQYF. The CDR3 bases are TGTGCCAGTAGTAGGGGAGGTGTAGAGACCCAGTACTTC. The chain uses TRBV19 and TRBJ2-5; possibly TRBD2 for D (6 bases). The V end was cut by 4 bases, the J end by 4 bases, with 10 bases between. The length of the CDR3 is 13 residues. From germline, CDR1 is LNHDA and CDR2 SQIVND (reference sequence).

This chain uses TRBV7-2 with TRBJ2-1; possibly TRBD2 for D (5 bases). Trimming stripped 3 bases from V and 2 bases from J, with 5 bases between. Germline CDR1 is SGHTA and CDR2 is FQGNSA. CDR3 length: 13 amino acids. Here the CDR3 reads CASSFGTYNEQFF. CDR3 nucleotides: TGTGCCAGCAGCTTCGGGACCTACAATGAGCAGTTCTTC.

The V call is TRBV7-8, the J call TRBJ1-1; weak D call: TRBD1 (5 bases). The germline V gene encodes CDR1 SGHVS and CDR2 FQNEAQ. Trimming took 4 bases from V and 13 from J, leaving 25 bases between them. This CDR3 region has 15 residues. CDR3 DNA sequence: TGTGCCAGCAGCTCTCAACCTACCCAGGGCCGGCGGGGTTTCTTT. Amino acids: CASSSQPTQGRRGFF.